This TCR beta chain is from a study of blood T cell repertoires in COVID-19 (dated by TCRdb to about 2020). About the investigation overall: The collaborator samples originated in the United States, Italy and Spain and spanned the acute and convalescent phases of COVID-19. Subjects who had been exposed to COVID-19, were actively infected with it, or had recovered from it provided the deeply sampled blood TCRbeta repertoires that made up the dataset. The repertoires were released in a freely available public database meant as a resource for research on the immune response to SARS-CoV-2. A de-identified subject ID, COVID-19 status, age in years and sex were almost always included in the sample metadata. HLA class I and class II types, where available, came from metadata supplied by the sample provider rather than from assay-based typing. The material from the prospective study consisted of cDNA or gDNA derived from T cells, B-cell-depleted T cells, or PBMCs. The samples were drawn from the first 160 participants of the ongoing ImmuneRACE study and from 950 to 1,500 subjects provided by 6 global collaborators.

Each collaborating institution followed its own protocols to collect whole blood in K2EDTA tubes. For TCRbeta analysis, collaborators shipped samples as frozen whole blood, isolated PBMCs, or DNA extracted from either of those sample types. TCRbeta CDR3 regions were amplified from genomic DNA by means of the immunoSEQ Assay, a bias-controlled multiplex PCR. For the original study's pipeline: Within the assay, amplification of reference gene primers was used to estimate how many nucleated cells each sample contained. To quantify the absolute abundance of each unique TCRbeta CDR3 rearrangement, sequence reads were collapsed and filtered. For each sample, productive Simpson clonality was calculated as the square root of Simpson's diversity index over productive rearrangements. TCRdb stores this immuneACCESS table with in-frame sequences only. Part of the clones is absent; in the studies checked, under half of the shortfall reflects unresolved V genes, and no reason is known for the rest. From that table come the V and J calls and clone size; the DNA was used to work out D and trimming. The sample data list some 45,000 clones, and around 80% of these were observed just once. The leading ten clones occupy 7% to 10% of the sample.

The research as a whole found: The quantity of clinical and demographic metadata differed by source and by participant and was supplied without curation.

Notes on this clone: Its specific antigen is unknown. No much larger clone is present one base from it, and per-base qualities are unavailable.

The clonotype comes from a man older than 75 in a cohort sampled during active COVID-19. Sequenced: peripheral blood.

Here is the DNA: TGCGCCAGCAGCTCGACCTCGACAGGATTGAACACTGAAGCTTTCTTT. It codes for CASSSTSTGLNTEAFF. Recombination joined TRBV5-1 with TRBJ1-1; a tentative D call is TRBD1 (6 bases match). Counted from cysteine to phenylalanine, this CDR3 has 16 amino acids. CDR3 DNA only is kept here, 48 bases in frame from base 1. The trim is 3 bases for V and 0 bases for J, with a gap of 15 bases between the germline ends. From the germline V gene, CDR1 is SGHRS and CDR2 is YFSETQ.